Listed below are T cell receptor beta chains from one sample, sequenced in a study of Tregs in tolerant kidney transplant recipients. Sequencing was performed with immunoSEQ multiplex PCR; in TCRdb, only in-frame clones are kept and a portion is missing. The sample consists of roughly 70,000 clones, around 87% of them appearing once. The sequenced sample was CD4+ T cells from blood (PBMCs), obtained 6 months after the transplant. The receptor source for this set is a human patient who received a combined kidney and bone marrow transplant. Some T cells may be graft donor cells. Both conserved end residues are part of each CDR3. A D gene is named only where the DNA matches it firmly. Clone size is stated in some rows and not others, as once, few, many or a class when expanded.

V	D	J	size	DNA	CDR3
TRBV5-1	TRBD2	TRBJ2-5	NA	TGCGCCAGCAGCTTAGCGGGAGGGCCAGGGAGCCAGTACTTC	CASSLAGGPGSQYF
TRBV6-1	NA	TRBJ2-3	NA	TGTGCCAGCAGTGAGCCTCTAGCGAGCCCGGATACGCAGTATTTT	CASSEPLASPDTQYF
TRBV19	TRBD1	TRBJ2-7	NA	TGTGCCAGTAGTACTATCAGGGGGCAGGAGCAGTACTTC	CASSTIRGQEQYF
TRBV13	NA	TRBJ2-5	NA	TGTGCCAGCAGCTTTTTAGCGGTCCAAGAGACCCAGTACTTC	CASSFLAVQETQYF
TRBV11-2	NA	TRBJ1-1	NA	TGTGCCAGCAGCTTTACCGGGACTGAGACCACTGAAGCTTTCTTT	CASSFTGTETTEAFF
TRBV5-1	TRBD1	TRBJ2-5	NA	TGCGCCAGCAGCTTGTTTAGGACAGGGGGTAAAGAGACCCAGTACTTC	CASSLFRTGGKETQYF
TRBV15	NA	TRBJ1-6	NA	TGTGCCACCAGCAGAGCGGGAGGAACAGGAGGATCCCCCCTCCACTTT	CATSRAGGTGGSPLHF
TRBV18	TRBD2	TRBJ2-3	NA	TGTGCCAGCTCGCCCCTAGCGGGCCGCACAGATACGCAGTATTTT	CASSPLAGRTDTQYF
TRBV29-1	NA	TRBJ2-1	NA	TGCAGCGTCCACGGTGGCAGGGGGGTTGATGAGCAGTTCTTC	CSVHGGRGVDEQFF
TRBV7-3	TRBD1	TRBJ1-1	NA	TGTGCCAGCAGCTTAGGTAACACAGGGGGAACTGAAGCTTTCTTT	CASSLGNTGGTEAFF
TRBV7-8	TRBD1	TRBJ2-5	once	TGTGCCAGCACACCCCGATCCGGGACAGGGGGCACCCAAGAGACCCAGTACTTC	CASTPRSGTGGTQETQYF
TRBV6-1	NA	TRBJ1-2	NA	TGTGCCAGCAGTGGACTCGCCGGCGGGAACTATGGCTACACCTTC	CASSGLAGGNYGYTF